This passage covers 24 T cell receptor beta chains from one sample sequenced in a study of T cell changes during pregnancy in multiple sclerosis. Sequenced by immunoSEQ multiplex PCR; TCRdb stores in-frame clones only, minus some. This sample has tens of thousands of clones; roughly nine tenths occur once, and the top ten carry 1.6%. Sequencing used peripheral blood, obtained in the first trimester of pregnancy. The receptors here all came from a female donor in good health, enrolled as a control in a pregnancy study.

The chain joins TRBV29-1 to TRBJ2-5, with 8 bases lining up with TRBD2. This CDR3 is 15 amino acids long. Germline assignment: CDR1 SQVTM and CDR2 ANQGSEA. The trim removed 0 bases at V and 1 base at J, leaving 4 bases unmatched. This CDR3 reads CSVEDPGTSQETQYF. The CDR3 DNA reads as TGCAGCGTTGAAGATCCCGGGACTAGCCAAGAGACCCAGTACTTC.

This clone was seen a single time. The V call is TRBV2, the J call TRBJ2-5, with a tentative D call TRBD2 (6 bases). Trimming shortened V by 8 bases and J by 4 bases, and 17 bases separated the two germline ends. The germline V gene has CDR1 SNHLY and CDR2 FYNNEI. The CDR3 runs to 14 residues. CDR3 in DNA: TGTGCCAGCGGACCGGGAGCTCTAGCAGAGACCCAGTACTTC. As protein: CASGPGALAETQYF. The full variable domain, rest sourced from reference TRBV2 and TRBJ2-5, is EPEVTQTPSHQVTQMGQEVILRCVPISNHLYFYWYRQILGQKVEFLVSFYNNEISEKSEIFDDQFSVERPDGSNFTLKIRSTKLEDSAMYFCASGPGALAETQYFGPGTRLLVL.

In its sample, this clone was seen once. V gene TRBV6-1 combines with J gene TRBJ2-7; weak D call: TRBD2 (6 bases). Germline values: CDR1 MNHNS, CDR2 SASEGT. The ends were cut back, 11 bases at V and 1 base at J, with 6 bases in the middle. CDR3 length equals 10 residues. CDR3 in amino acids: CAGGSYEQYF. The DNA of the CDR3 is TGTGCCGGGGGGTCCTACGAGCAGTACTTC.

The chain is built from TRBV9 and TRBJ2-5; D is possibly TRBD2 (6 bases). Trimming shortened V by 0 bases and J by 5 bases, and 11 bases separated the two germline ends. The CDR3 extends over 14 amino acids. Per the germline V gene, CDR1 is SGDLS and CDR2 is YYNGEE. CDR3: CASSVDTGVETQYF. The DNA for the CDR3 is TGTGCCAGCAGCGTAGATACGGGAGTGGAGACCCAGTACTTC. Supplemented by reference TRBV9 and TRBJ2-5, the full variable domain reads DSGVTQTPKHLITATGQRVTLRCSPRSGDLSVYWYQQSLDQGLQFLIQYYNGEERAKGNILERFSAQQFPDLHSELNLSSLELGDSALYFCASSVDTGVETQYFGPGTRLLVL.

The chain employs TRBV5-1 and TRBJ2-7, with D unclear. CDR1 and CDR2 (germline): SGHRS, YFSETQ. The germline V and J ends were trimmed by 1 base and 3 bases, with 8 bases remaining between them. The CDR3 contains 13 residues. The CDR3 coding sequence is TGCGCCAGCAGCTTGCTCCAGAACTACGAGCAGTACTTC. The encoded protein is CASSLLQNYEQYF. The variable domain in full, with the rest retrieved from reference TRBV5-1 and TRBJ2-7, is KAGVTQTPRYLIKTRGQQVTLSCSPISGHRSVSWYQQTPGQGLQFLFEYFSETQRNKGNFPGRFSGRQFSNSRSEMNVSTLELGDSALYLCASSLLQNYEQYFGPGTRLTVT.

The chain is built from TRBV2 and TRBJ2-2, with TRBD2 matching over 9 bases. V shed 4 bases and J 3 bases; nucleotides not matched to a gene: 3. Germline V gene sequence: CDR1 SNHLY, CDR2 FYNNEI. The CDR3 is 15 amino acids. CDR3 bases: TGTGCCAGCAGTGGGCTAGCGGGACACACCGGGGAGCTGTTTTTT. Its protein is CASSGLAGHTGELFF. The full variable domain, rest sourced from reference TRBV2 and TRBJ2-2, is EPEVTQTPSHQVTQMGQEVILRCVPISNHLYFYWYRQILGQKVEFLVSFYNNEISEKSEIFDDQFSVERPDGSNFTLKIRSTKLEDSAMYFCASSGLAGHTGELFFGEGSRLTVL.

The CDR3 loop is CASSQEMTGSEKLFF. The CDR3 nucleotides are TGTGCCAGCAGCCAAGAGATGACAGGAAGTGAAAAACTGTTTTTT. This chain uses TRBV4-2 with TRBJ1-4, with D possibly being TRBD1 (6 bases). Trimming shortened V by 0 bases and J by 7 bases, and 12 bases separated the two germline ends. The V gene's germline CDR1 is LGHNA and CDR2 YNFKEQ. This CDR3 is built from 15 residues.

The CDR3 loop is CASSFGFTLWQGRDTQYF. CDR3 nucleotide sequence: TGTGCCAGCAGCTTCGGGTTTACTCTGTGGCAGGGGAGAGATACGCAGTATTTT. The V gene is TRBV5-6, the J gene TRBJ2-3, with TRBD1 as a possible D gene (6 bases). The V gene lost 2 bases and the J gene lost 5 bases, with 24 bases spanning the gap. The CDR3 is 18 residues long. CDR1 and CDR2 from the germline V gene are SGHDT and YYEEEE.

The chain recombines TRBV5-1 with TRBJ2-7, with 10 bases lining up with TRBD1. The CDR3 sequence is 13 residues long. J lost 3 bases, V lost 7 bases, and 4 bases had no gene match. Germline CDR1 and CDR2: SGHRS and YFSETQ. CDR3 nucleotides: TGCGCCAGCGGACAGGGGGAAAACTACGAGCAGTACTTC. It yields the protein CASGQGENYEQYF.

CDR3 protein: CASSSTSGGFYNEQFF. CDR3 DNA sequence: TGCGCCAGCAGTTCTACTAGCGGAGGCTTCTACAATGAGCAGTTCTTC. The chain employs TRBV5-1 and TRBJ2-1; 8 bases match TRBD2. CDR1 and CDR2 (germline): SGHRS, YFSETQ. With 5 bases clipped from V and 3 bases from J, the junction kept 10 bases outside the gene matches. The CDR3 length is 16 residues.

This chain's CDR3 is CASSAETGQPQHF. CDR3 coding DNA: TGTGCCAGCAGTGCCGAGACAGGCCAGCCCCAGCATTTT. The V and J genes are TRBV2 and TRBJ1-5; the D gene is possibly TRBD1 (6 bases). The germline CDR1 and CDR2 sequences are SNHLY and FYNNEI. The CDR3 is 13 amino acids. Trimming removed 4 bases at V and 7 bases at J, with 11 bases between.

The chain carries TRBV27 and TRBJ2-7; perhaps TRBD2 as D (6 bases). CDR3 length equals 13 residues. V was trimmed by 5 bases and J by 7 bases, leaving 15 bases between them. Germline V gene sequence: CDR1 MNHEY, CDR2 SMNVEV (reference sequence). In nucleotides, the CDR3 is TGTGCCAGCAGTCCGCTCCTTGGGAGGGAGCAGTACTTC. Its translation is CASSPLLGREQYF.

V usage is TRBV18 and J usage is TRBJ2-7; 11 bases fit TRBD2. Looked up from germline, CDR1 is KGHSH and CDR2 is LQKENI. The CDR3 runs 15 residues. The V gene end was trimmed by 3 bases and the J gene end by 0 bases; junction bases not matched to a gene: 1. The CDR3 is CASSPTSGSSYEQYF. The CDR3 region has the DNA TGTGCCAGCTCACCTACTAGCGGGAGCTCCTACGAGCAGTACTTC.

The chain recombines TRBV30 with TRBJ2-2; 11 nucleotides match TRBD2. The CDR3 contains 14 residues. J lost 9 bases, V lost 2 bases, and 5 bases had no gene match. From germline, CDR1 is GTSNPN and CDR2 SVGIG (reference sequence). CDR3 residues: CAWSLSGRERELFF. As DNA, the CDR3 is TGTGCCTGGAGTCTTAGCGGGAGGGAGCGGGAGCTGTTTTTT.

The rearrangement joins TRBV2 to TRBJ2-1, with 7 bases fitting TRBD2. The CDR3 sequence is 15 residues long. From germline, CDR1 is SNHLY and CDR2 FYNNEI. V was pared by 3 bases and J by 7 bases, with 9 bases of the junction left unmatched. CDR3 in DNA: TGTGCCAGCAGTGAGTCTAGCGGCAACCTTAATGAGCAGTTCTTC. It specifies CASSESSGNLNEQFF.

This chain connects TRBV7-6 to TRBJ2-1, with 10 bases matching TRBD2. CDR1 SGHVS and CDR2 FNYEAQ come from the germline V gene. The ends lost 5 bases at V and 10 bases at J; junction bases unmatched: 11. CDR3 size: 15 residues. The CDR3 nucleotides read TGTGCCAGCAGCCTTGCTAGCGGGAGAACGGGAGAGCAGTTCTTC. Protein: CASSLASGRTGEQFF.

The chain couples TRBV5-4 to TRBJ2-1; 13 bases line up with TRBD2. Losses at the gene ends were 5 bases for V and 10 bases for J; bases not matched to a gene: 6. Per the germline V gene, CDR1 is SGHNT and CDR2 is YYREEE (reference sequence). This CDR3 is built from 14 residues. CDR3 nucleotides: TGTGCCAGCAGACTTGGACTAGCGGGAGACGAGCAGTTCTTC. It yields the protein CASRLGLAGDEQFF.

V and J are TRBV10-3 and TRBJ2-5; D unclear. The CDR3 is made up of 11 amino acids. Germline V gene data show CDR1 as ENHRY and CDR2 as SYGVKD. The V end lost 7 bases, the J end lost 2 bases, and 5 bases lay between the germline ends. The CDR3 region has the DNA TGTGCCATCAAACAACAAGAGACCCAGTACTTC. Protein product: CAIKQQETQYF.

This clone was observed a handful of times. The rearrangement joins TRBV21-1 to TRBJ1-5. TRBV21-1 is flagged as a pseudogene. The length of the CDR3 is 16 residues. This CDR3 reads CASSKVAGYSNQPQHF. The CDR3 DNA sequence: TGTGCCAGCAGCAAAGTAGCGGGGTATAGCAATCAGCCCCAGCATTTT.

The chain has TRBV5-1 and TRBJ2-7, with 7 bases that match TRBD2. V lost 4 bases, J lost 5 bases, and 6 bases stayed unmatched. CDR3 size: 13 residues. Germline V lookup: CDR1 SGHRS, CDR2 YFSETQ. CDR3 in amino acids: CASSLLGRDEQYF. The CDR3 region has the DNA TGCGCCAGCAGCCTTCTAGGGAGGGACGAGCAGTACTTC.

This chain links TRBV25-1 with TRBJ1-3; no firm D call. V was pared by 5 bases and J by 9 bases, with 14 bases between. Germline lookup yields CDR1 MGHDK and CDR2 SYGVNS. The CDR3 runs to 13 residues. The CDR3 coding sequence is TGTGCCAGCAGTAGGACGGAAGGGAGCACCATATATTTT. Its translation: CASSRTEGSTIYF.

The chain couples TRBV5-4 to TRBJ2-1, with TRBD1 matching over 9 bases. With V trimmed by 0 bases and J by 2 bases, 12 bases remained unmatched. The CDR3 is 19 residues long. Per the germline V gene, CDR1 is SGHNT and CDR2 is YYREEE (reference sequence). CDR3 sequence reads: CASSLGTDRGWTAYNEQFF. The CDR3 DNA is TGTGCCAGCAGCTTGGGGACGGACAGGGGTTGGACCGCCTACAATGAGCAGTTCTTC.

The chain links TRBV7-2 to TRBJ1-1; D remains ambiguous. V was shortened by 1 base and J by 1 base, with 7 bases between the two germline ends. Germline CDR1 and CDR2: SGHTA and FQGNSA. This CDR3 contains 14 residues. CDR3: CASSLVRTNTEAFF. The CDR3, as DNA: TGTGCCAGCAGCTTAGTCAGAACGAACACTGAAGCTTTCTTT.

V and J are TRBV28 and TRBJ2-1; tentative D call: TRBD2 (5 bases). V was trimmed by 9 bases and J by 2 bases, leaving 11 bases between them. In germline, CDR1 is MDHEN, CDR2 SYDVKM. The CDR3 length is 13 residues. In DNA form, the CDR3 reads TGTGCCAGTTGGACGGAGGCCTACAATGAGCAGTTCTTC. Translation: CASWTEAYNEQFF.